This is a list of T cell receptor beta chains from one sample in a study of cytomegalovirus exposure and HLA in healthy donors. Measured with immunoSEQ multiplex PCR; TCRdb has only the in-frame clones, and not every one. This table has about 200,000 clones, 79% appearing once. Sequencing used PBMCs. The receptor set was obtained from a girl aged 10-17 years in good health and CMV-seropositive. The CDR3 runs from the conserved cysteine through the conserved F or W. The D gene is left open where the match is weak. For some rows the clone size is stated as once, few or many, or as a class when expanded; others skip it.

d_call,v_call,j_call,clone_size,cdr3_aa,cdr3_nt
.,TRBV9,TRBJ2-3,.,CASREGGGLTDTQYF,TGTGCCAGCAGAGAAGGTGGCGGTCTCACAGATACGCAGTATTTT
.,TRBV7-9,TRBJ1-2,.,CASSSTNQAVSNYGYTF,TGTGCCAGCAGCTCAACCAATCAGGCCGTCTCTAACTATGGCTACACCTTC
.,TRBV5-1,TRBJ2-2,.,CASSRDSGPLVTGELFF,TGCGCCAGCAGCCGAGATAGCGGACCCCTGGTCACCGGGGAGCTGTTTTTT
TRBD2,TRBV9,TRBJ2-3,once,CASSRGGTSTDTQYF,TGTGCCAGCAGCCGCGGGGGGACTAGCACAGATACGCAGTATTTT
.,TRBV6-6,TRBJ1-5,few,CASSSGREKSHQPQHF,TGTGCCAGCAGTTCTGGCAGGGAAAAGTCTCATCAGCCCCAGCATTTT
.,TRBV7-8,TRBJ1-2,few,CASSFTGANYGYTF,TGTGCCAGCAGCTTCACGGGAGCTAACTATGGCTACACCTTC
.,TRBV9,TRBJ1-3,.,CASRSPGSSGNTIYF,TGTGCCAGCAGGTCCCCGGGGAGCTCTGGAAACACCATATATTTT
TRBD2,TRBV5-1,TRBJ2-1,.,CASSGTSANDEQFF,TGCGCCAGCTCTGGGACTAGCGCCAACGATGAGCAGTTCTTC
TRBD1,TRBV15,TRBJ2-7,.,CAISRVAGQGRRLGREQYF,TGTGCCATCAGCAGAGTAGCGGGACAGGGGAGGAGATTGGGGAGGGAGCAGTACTTC
.,TRBV25-1,TRBJ1-5,.,CASSESGNNQPQHF,TGTGCCAGCAGTGAATCGGGAAACAATCAGCCCCAGCATTTT
TRBD2,TRBV5-1,TRBJ2-3,once,CASSLVLAGANGDTQYF,TGCGCCAGCAGCTTGGTTCTAGCGGGGGCCAACGGGGATACGCAGTATTTT
.,TRBV6-1,TRBJ2-3,.,CASSESQGPDTQYF,TGTGCCAGCAGTGAAAGCCAGGGTCCAGATACGCAGTATTTT
TRBD1,TRBV5-8,TRBJ1-1,.,CASSSQGAGDTEAFF,TGTGCCAGCAGCTCACAGGGGGCCGGGGACACTGAAGCTTTCTTT
.,TRBV14,TRBJ1-2,.,CASSQAIYGYTF,TGTGCCAGCAGCCAAGCCATCTATGGCTACACCTTC
TRBD1,TRBV19,TRBJ2-7,.,CASSGDSGRQYF,TGTGCCAGTAGTGGGGACAGCGGCCGGCAGTACTTC
.,TRBV5-6,TRBJ1-2,.,CASSHEEGSYGYTF,TGTGCCAGCAGCCACGAGGAGGGCAGCTATGGCTACACCTTC
TRBD2,TRBV6-1,TRBJ2-1,few,CASRTTSGGVDEQFF,TGTGCCAGCAGGACGACTAGCGGGGGGGTAGATGAGCAGTTCTTC
.,TRBV25-1,TRBJ2-3,.,CASTPTSTDTQYF,TGTGCCAGCACTCCGACTAGCACAGATACGCAGTATTTT
TRBD2,TRBV10-3,TRBJ2-3,.,CAIRGLAGGTDTQYF,TGTGCCATCAGGGGACTAGCGGGGGGCACAGATACGCAGTATTTT
.,TRBV19,TRBJ2-2,.,CASSNAGQSTGELFF,TGTGCCAGTAGTAATGCGGGGCAAAGCACCGGGGAGCTGTTTTTT